A selection of T cell receptor beta chains follows, all from one sample in a study of T cell clones after liver transplantation. The protocol was immunoSEQ multiplex PCR, while the TCRdb copy is restricted to in-frame clones and leaves out a portion. In the table there are tens of thousands of clones, 80% to 95% of which are singletons. The starting material was CD4+ T cells from blood, obtained less than 26 months after liver transplant. The receptors stem from a human patient who received a liver transplant. Some T cells may have originated in the graft donor. CDR3s include the opening cysteine and the closing phenylalanine or tryptophan. The D gene is left open where the match is weak. The listing skips clone size in some rows; elsewhere it reads once, few, many or a size class.

clone size	V gene	J gene	D gene	CDR3 protein	CDR3 DNA
.	TRBV7-3	TRBJ2-7	.	CASSPQGGYSYEQYF	TGTGCCAGCAGCCCGCAAGGGGGATACTCCTACGAGCAGTACTTC
few	TRBV4-1	TRBJ2-7	TRBD1	CASSPHGQGRSSYEQYF	TGCGCCAGCAGCCCCCACGGACAGGGAAGAAGCTCCTACGAGCAGTACTTC
once	TRBV4-2	TRBJ1-3	.	CASSQVKERRNTIYF	TGTGCCAGCAGCCAAGTCAAGGAAAGGAGAAACACCATATATTTT
few	TRBV19	TRBJ2-7	.	CASSIIGGKSSYEQYF	TGTGCCAGTAGTATTATAGGCGGAAAGAGCTCCTACGAGCAGTACTTC
.	TRBV9	TRBJ2-5	.	CASSVAPEGETQYF	TGTGCCAGCAGCGTAGCTCCGGAGGGAGAGACCCAGTACTTC
.	TRBV5-1	TRBJ2-1	TRBD2	CASSPLGGSGGNEQFF	TGCGCCAGCAGCCCATTGGGCGGGAGCGGAGGGAATGAGCAGTTCTTC
.	TRBV7-2	TRBJ2-1	.	CASSLGAGNEQFF	TGTGCCAGCAGCTTAGGAGCCGGGAATGAGCAGTTCTTC
.	TRBV10-2	TRBJ2-5	.	CASSELSPRTDTQETQYF	TGCGCCAGCAGTGAGCTATCCCCCAGAACAGATACCCAAGAGACCCAGTACTTC
.	TRBV11-2	TRBJ1-4	.	CASSLAEKLFF	TGTGCCAGCAGCTTAGCTGAAAAACTGTTTTTT
.	TRBV25-1	TRBJ2-7	.	CASRPQGEWPPKEQYF	TGTGCCAGCCGACCGCAGGGAGAGTGGCCACCTAAGGAGCAGTACTTC
.	TRBV21-1	TRBJ2-7	.	CASSLTSGRVGGRNEQYF	TGTGCCAGCAGCTTGACTAGCGGGAGGGTCGGCGGGAGAAACGAGCAGTACTTC
.	TRBV11-3	TRBJ1-3	.	CASTARGGSGNTIYF	TGTGCCAGCACCGCTCGAGGGGGCTCTGGAAACACCATATATTTT
.	TRBV5-1	TRBJ2-7	TRBD2	CASSSPGERERAYEQYF	TGCGCCAGCAGCTCCCCCGGAGAGCGGGAGAGGGCCTACGAGCAGTACTTC
.	TRBV11-2	TRBJ1-1	TRBD1	CASSPRPPGGGGYTEAFF	TGTGCCAGCAGCCCACGACCCCCAGGGGGCGGGGGGTACACTGAAGCTTTCTTT
.	TRBV10-1	TRBJ2-3	TRBD2	CASSGGGGPSDTQYF	TGCGCCAGCAGTGGTGGGGGAGGGCCATCCGATACGCAGTATTTT
.	TRBV5-1	TRBJ2-1	.	CASSVGRGLGIYNEQFF	TGCGCCAGCAGCGTCGGACGGGGGTTGGGAATTTACAATGAGCAGTTCTTC
.	TRBV30	TRBJ1-2	TRBD1	CAWSPPTGGGYGYTF	TGTGCCTGGAGCCCACCGACAGGGGGCGGCTATGGCTACACCTTC
.	TRBV7-9	TRBJ1-3	.	CASSSDRRFNSGNTIYF	TGTGCCAGCAGCAGCGACAGGAGATTTAACTCTGGAAACACCATATATTTT
.	TRBV5-1	TRBJ2-3	TRBD1	CASSLNVGGQGSTDTQYF	TGCGCCAGCAGCTTGAATGTCGGGGGACAGGGAAGCACAGATACGCAGTATTTT
.	TRBV11-1	TRBJ2-1	TRBD2	CASSSLAGVDEQFF	TGTGCCAGCAGCTCACTAGCGGGAGTAGATGAGCAGTTCTTC
once	TRBV12-5	TRBJ1-5	.	CASGLAETGPQHF	TGTGCTAGTGGTCTCGCCGAGACGGGGCCCCAGCATTTT
once	TRBV30	TRBJ1-2	TRBD1	CAWRQNRGGIYGYTF	TGTGCCTGGAGACAAAACAGGGGGGGCATCTATGGCTACACCTTC
.	TRBV15	TRBJ1-2	.	CATSRARPPYGYTF	TGTGCCACCAGCAGAGCCCGTCCCCCTTATGGCTACACCTTC
.	TRBV5-1	TRBJ1-3	.	CASSPGETGNTIYF	TGCGCCAGCAGTCCGGGGGAAACTGGAAACACCATATATTTT
.	TRBV13	TRBJ2-3	TRBD1	CASSLQQGAPADTQYF	TGTGCCAGCAGCCTACAACAGGGGGCGCCCGCAGATACGCAGTATTTT
.	TRBV6-1	TRBJ1-1	TRBD1	CASRAGQANTEAFF	TGTGCCAGCAGGGCGGGACAGGCGAACACTGAAGCTTTCTTT
.	TRBV7-2	TRBJ2-3	TRBD1	CASSGQVTDTQYF	TGTGCCAGCAGCGGACAGGTCACAGATACGCAGTATTTT
.	TRBV18	TRBJ1-4	TRBD1	CASSLGQPNEKLFF	TGTGCCAGCTCACTGGGACAGCCTAATGAAAAACTGTTTTTT
.	TRBV5-1	TRBJ1-2	TRBD1	CASSFDREYGYTF	TGCGCCAGCAGCTTTGACAGGGAGTATGGCTACACCTTC
.	TRBV6-1	TRBJ1-2	.	CASSELWRGSNYGYTF	TGTGCCAGCAGTGAATTGTGGAGGGGGTCTAACTATGGCTACACCTTC
.	TRBV5-1	TRBJ2-6	.	CASRVGGSGANVLTF	TGCGCCAGCAGAGTTGGTGGCTCTGGGGCCAACGTCCTGACTTTC
.	TRBV6-5	TRBJ1-1	.	CASTQGSGVRTEAFF	TGTGCCAGCACCCAAGGGTCAGGGGTTAGGACTGAAGCTTTCTTT
.	TRBV19	TRBJ2-7	TRBD1	CASSDRTGGYEQYF	TGTGCCAGTAGTGATCGGACAGGAGGCTACGAGCAGTACTTC
.	TRBV15	TRBJ1-5	TRBD1	CATSRGQGYNQPQHF	TGTGCCACCAGCAGGGGACAGGGGTACAATCAGCCCCAGCATTTT
.	TRBV6-5	TRBJ1-2	TRBD1	CASSNQGGNGYTF	TGTGCCAGCAGTAATCAGGGGGGAAACGGCTACACCTTC
.	TRBV5-4	TRBJ2-5	.	CASSLEGAARTQYF	TGTGCCAGCAGCCTGGAAGGGGCTGCAAGGACCCAGTACTTC
.	TRBV13	TRBJ2-3	TRBD2	CASSRAGGGTDTQYF	TGTGCCAGCAGCCGAGCGGGAGGGGGGACAGATACGCAGTATTTT
few	TRBV28	TRBJ1-1	.	CASRGKPEAFF	TGTGCCAGCAGGGGGAAGCCTGAAGCTTTCTTT
once	TRBV10-1	TRBJ1-1	.	CASSNPRQLNTEAFF	TGCGCCAGCAGTAATCCCCGACAGCTGAACACTGAAGCTTTCTTT
.	TRBV7-2	TRBJ2-3	.	CASSPALAPSDTQYF	TGTGCCAGCAGCCCCGCGTTGGCCCCTTCAGATACGCAGTATTTT
once	TRBV20-1	TRBJ2-7	.	CSAKRGTEQYF	TGCAGTGCCAAGAGGGGGACCGAGCAGTACTTC
.	TRBV7-8	TRBJ1-1	.	CASSRGPGNTEAFF	TGTGCCAGCAGCCGCGGTCCGGGTAATACTGAAGCTTTCTTT
once	TRBV5-1	TRBJ1-1	.	CASNRMGMSGTEAFF	TGCGCCAGCAACCGGATGGGGATGAGTGGAACTGAAGCTTTCTTT
.	TRBV4-2	TRBJ2-3	TRBD2	CASSPRTSGSLGDTQYF	TGTGCCAGCAGCCCCCGGACTAGCGGGAGCCTTGGGGATACGCAGTATTTT
.	TRBV29-1	TRBJ2-5	.	CSVEVHSQETQYF	TGCAGCGTTGAGGTGCATTCTCAAGAGACCCAGTACTTC